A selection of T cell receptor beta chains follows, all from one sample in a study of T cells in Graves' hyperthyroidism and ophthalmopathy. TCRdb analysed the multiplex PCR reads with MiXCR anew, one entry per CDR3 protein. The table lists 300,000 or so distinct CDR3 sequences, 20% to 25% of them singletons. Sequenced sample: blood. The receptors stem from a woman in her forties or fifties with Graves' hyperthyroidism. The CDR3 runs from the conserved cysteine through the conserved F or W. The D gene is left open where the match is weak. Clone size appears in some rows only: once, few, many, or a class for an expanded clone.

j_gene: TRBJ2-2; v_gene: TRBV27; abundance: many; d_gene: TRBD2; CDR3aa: CASSFVSGGPANTGELFF; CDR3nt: TGTGCCAGCAGTTTCGTTAGCGGGGGGCCGGCGAACACCGGGGAGCTGTTTTTT
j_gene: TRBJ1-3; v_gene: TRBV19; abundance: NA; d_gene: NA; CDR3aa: CASSISDNSGNTIYF; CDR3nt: TGTGCCAGTAGTATTTCGGACAACTCTGGAAACACCATATATTTT
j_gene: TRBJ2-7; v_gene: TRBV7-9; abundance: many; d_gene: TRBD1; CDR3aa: CASSPTGKYEQYF; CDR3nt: TGTGCCAGCAGCCCGACAGGGAAGTACGAGCAGTACTTC
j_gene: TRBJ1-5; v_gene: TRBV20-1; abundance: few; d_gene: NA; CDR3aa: CSARPGDILDQPQHF; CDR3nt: TGCAGTGCTAGACCCGGGGATATATTGGATCAGCCCCAGCATTTT
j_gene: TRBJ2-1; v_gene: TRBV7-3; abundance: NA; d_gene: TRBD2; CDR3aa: CASSLGAGGFNEQFF; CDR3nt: TGTGCCAGCAGCTTAGGAGCGGGAGGGTTCAATGAGCAGTTCTTC
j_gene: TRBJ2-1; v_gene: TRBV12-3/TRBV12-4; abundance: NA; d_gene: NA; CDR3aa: CASTSGHGSYNEQFF; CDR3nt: TGTGCCAGCACCTCGGGACATGGCTCCTACAATGAGCAGTTCTTC
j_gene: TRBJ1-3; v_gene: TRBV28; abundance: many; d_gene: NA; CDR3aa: CASSLDSSGNTIYF; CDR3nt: TGTGCCAGCAGTTTGGACAGCTCTGGAAACACCATATATTTT
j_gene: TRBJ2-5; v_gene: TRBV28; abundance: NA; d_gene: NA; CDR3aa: CASSPPGDFNRAQYF; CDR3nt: TGTGCCAGCAGTCCCCCTGGGGATTTCAATCGGGCCCAGTACTTC
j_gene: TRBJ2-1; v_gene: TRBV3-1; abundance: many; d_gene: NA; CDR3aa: CASSQDMRNEQFF; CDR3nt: TGTGCCAGCAGCCAAGATATGAGGAATGAGCAGTTCTTC
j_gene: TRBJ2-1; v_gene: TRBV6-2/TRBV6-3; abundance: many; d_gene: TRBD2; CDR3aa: CASSYGLAYNEQFF; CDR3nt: TGTGCCAGCAGTTACGGACTAGCTTACAATGAGCAGTTCTTC
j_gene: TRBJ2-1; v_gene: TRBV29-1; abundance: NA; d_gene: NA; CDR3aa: CSVESRPINEQFF; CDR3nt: TGCAGCGTTGAGTCCCGCCCAATCAATGAGCAGTTCTTC
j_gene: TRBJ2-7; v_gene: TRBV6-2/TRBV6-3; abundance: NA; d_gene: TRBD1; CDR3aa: CASRAGQGGYEQYF; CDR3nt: TGTGCCAGCAGAGCGGGACAGGGGGGATACGAGCAGTACTTC
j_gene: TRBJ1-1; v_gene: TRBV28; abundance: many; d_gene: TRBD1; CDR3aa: CASTNRGPNTEAFF; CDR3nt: TGTGCCAGCACAAACAGGGGTCCGAACACTGAAGCTTTCTTT
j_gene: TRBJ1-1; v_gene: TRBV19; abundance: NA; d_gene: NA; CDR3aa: CASSIEGQTQAFF; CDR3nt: TGTGCCAGTAGTATAGAAGGACAGACGCAAGCTTTCTTT
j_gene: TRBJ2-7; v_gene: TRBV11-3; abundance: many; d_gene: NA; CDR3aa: CASRKQNAYEQYF; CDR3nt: TGTGCCAGCAGGAAACAAAACGCCTACGAGCAGTACTTC
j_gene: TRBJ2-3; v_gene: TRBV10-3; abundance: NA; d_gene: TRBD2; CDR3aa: CAIGGTSGSITDTQYF; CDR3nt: TGTGCCATCGGGGGGACTAGCGGGAGTATCACAGATACGCAGTATTTT
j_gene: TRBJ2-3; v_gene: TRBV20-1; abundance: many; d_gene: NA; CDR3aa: CSASVEGDTQYF; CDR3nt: TGCAGTGCTAGCGTGGAGGGAGATACGCAGTATTTT
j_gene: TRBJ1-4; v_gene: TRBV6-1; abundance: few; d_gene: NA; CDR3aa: CASSDSQLIRREKLFF; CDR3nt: TGTGCCAGCAGTGATTCCCAACTTATACGACGGGAAAAACTGTTTTTT
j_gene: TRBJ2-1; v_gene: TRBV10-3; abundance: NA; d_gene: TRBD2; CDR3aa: CAISVSTSGNEQFF; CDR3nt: TGTGCCATCAGCGTCTCGACTAGCGGGAATGAGCAGTTCTTC
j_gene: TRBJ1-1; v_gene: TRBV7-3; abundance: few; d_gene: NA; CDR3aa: CASSLRSGLNTEAFF; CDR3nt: TGTGCCAGCAGCTTAAGATCGGGCCTGAACACTGAAGCTTTCTTT
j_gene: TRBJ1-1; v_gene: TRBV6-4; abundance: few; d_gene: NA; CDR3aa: CASSYSIGGRMNTEAFF; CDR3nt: TGTGCCAGCAGTTACTCGATCGGGGGGAGAATGAACACTGAAGCTTTCTTT
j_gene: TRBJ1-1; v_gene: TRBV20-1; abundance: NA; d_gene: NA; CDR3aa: CSATDRANTEAFF; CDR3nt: TGCAGTGCTACAGACAGAGCGAACACTGAAGCTTTCTTT
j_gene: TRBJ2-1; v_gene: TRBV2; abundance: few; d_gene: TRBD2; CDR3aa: CASRDPWAGGLNEQFF; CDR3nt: TGTGCCAGCAGGGACCCCTGGGCGGGAGGTTTGAATGAGCAGTTCTTC
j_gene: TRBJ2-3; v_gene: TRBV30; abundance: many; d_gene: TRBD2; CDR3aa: CAWSRLAGGTGTQYF; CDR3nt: TGTGCCTGGAGTCGACTAGCGGGCGGGACGGGGACGCAGTATTTT
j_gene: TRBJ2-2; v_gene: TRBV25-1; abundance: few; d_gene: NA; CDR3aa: CASRAARGKSGNTGELFF; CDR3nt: TGTGCCAGCAGGGCCGCAAGGGGGAAATCGGGAAACACCGGGGAGCTGTTTTTT
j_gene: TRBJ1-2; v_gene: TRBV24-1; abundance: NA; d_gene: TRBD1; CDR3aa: CATSGGTGTGAEINYGYTF; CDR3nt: TGTGCCACCAGTGGGGGAACCGGGACAGGGGCCGAAATTAACTATGGCTACACCTTC